What follows are 17 T cell receptor beta chains derived from one specimen sequenced in a study of T-cell reconstitution after alpha-beta-depleted transplantation in children. Unique molecular identifiers featured in how the TCRbeta library was prepared. TCRdb re-called the PCR reads through MiXCR, storing one row per CDR3 protein. The sample shows 700,000 or so distinct CDR3 sequences, about 12% of them seen only once. The sample was PBMCs, taken before TCRalphabeta/CD19-depleted stem cell transplant. Source of these receptors: a girl aged 2 to 9 with congenital amegakaryocytic thrombocytopenia, due to receive a stem cell transplant.

This clonotype was seen ten or more times. The rearrangement links TRBV20-1 to TRBJ2-1, with D possibly TRBD2 on 5 matching bases. CDR1 and CDR2 (germline): DFQATT, SNEGSKA (reference sequence). V gave up 6 bases and J gave up 9 bases, with 18 bases separating them. The CDR3 extends over 13 amino acids. CDR3 in DNA: TGCAGTGCAATAATTAGAGTGGAGGCTGAGCAGTTCTTC. It encodes CSAIIRVEAEQFF.

Notes on this clonotype: It may be a read error: a sequence one base away is much more abundant. The genes are TRBV3-1 and TRBJ2-7; D unclear. In germline, CDR1 is LGHDT, CDR2 YNNKEL (reference sequence). This CDR3 has 13 amino acids. CDR3 residues: CASSQPDTYEPYF. The CDR3 DNA reads TGTGCCAGCAGCCAACCCGACACCTACGAGCCGTACTTC.

This clonotype was counted many times. The chain is built from TRBV5-1 and TRBJ2-3; 8 nucleotides align to TRBD2. CDR3 length: 17 residues. The J segment lost 1 base and the V segment lost 0 bases, leaving 7 bases of the junction unmatched. CDR1 is SGHRS, CDR2 YFSETQ, per germline. The CDR3 loop reads CASSLVREGRGTDTQYF. For the CDR3, the DNA is TGCGCCAGCAGCTTGGTTCGGGAGGGCCGAGGCACAGATACGCAGTATTTT.

The gene calls are TRBV11-2 and TRBJ2-3; perhaps TRBD1 as D (6 bases). V lost 4 bases, J lost 1 base, and 15 bases lay in between. CDR3 length: 16 amino acids. Germline V gene lookup returns CDR1 SGHAT and CDR2 FQNNGV. The CDR3 here is CASSSTGTTRTDTQYF. In DNA form, the CDR3 reads TGTGCCAGCAGCTCGACCGGGACAACACGCACAGATACGCAGTATTTT. Full variable domain (remainder filled in from reference TRBV11-2 and TRBJ2-3): EAGVAQSPRYKIIEKRQSVAFWCNPISGHATLYWYQQILGQGPKLLIQFQNNGVVDDSQLPKDRFSAERLKGVDSTLKIQPAKLEDSAVYLCASSSTGTTRTDTQYFGPGTRLTVL.

The chain combines TRBV5-1 with TRBJ2-3; D not certain. CDR1 SGHRS and CDR2 YFSETQ come from the germline V gene. CDR3 length equals 12 residues. Trimming took 0 bases from V and 11 from J, leaving 10 bases between them. The CDR3, as DNA: TGCGCCAGCAGCTTGGAGGGCCTGATGCAGTATTTT. Translating it yields CASSLEGLMQYF.

This clonotype showed up many times. In DNA form, the CDR3 reads TGTGCCAGCAGTGACCTCGGACAGGGAGGCGATGAGCAGTTCTTC. The encoded protein is CASSDLGQGGDEQFF. The gene calls are TRBV25-1 and TRBJ2-1; 8 bases are shared with TRBD1. Germline V gives CDR1 MGHDK, CDR2 SYGVNS. The CDR3 is 15 residues long. Trimming took 3 bases from V and 8 from J; bases not matched to a gene: 9.

This clonotype was picked up many times. This CDR3 reads CSARGGRGLNEQFF. As DNA, the CDR3 is TGCAGTGCTAGAGGGGGTAGGGGGTTGAATGAGCAGTTCTTC. V usage is TRBV20-1 and J usage is TRBJ2-1, with a weak D call TRBD1 (6 bases). Germline values: CDR1 DFQATT, CDR2 SNEGSKA (reference sequence). Trimming took 1 base from V and 7 from J, leaving 14 bases between them. The CDR3 consists of 14 residues.

This clonotype was seen a few times. The chain has TRBV28 and TRBJ2-7, with 12 positions matching TRBD2. This CDR3 has 16 amino acids. The germline CDR1 and CDR2 sequences are MDHEN and SYDVKM. After removal of 2 bases from V and 6 bases from J, the junction contained 8 bases not matched to a gene. The CDR3 nucleotides are TGTGCCAGCAGTTTACCACGACTAGCGGGAGCCCGCGAGCAGTACTTC. It is translated as CASSLPRLAGAREQYF.

The genes are TRBV5-1 and TRBJ2-1, with 11 bases matching TRBD2. The CDR3 is 18 residues long. Per the germline V gene, CDR1 is SGHRS and CDR2 is YFSETQ. V was clipped by 6 bases and J by 6 bases; unmatched bases: 17. The CDR3 DNA sequence: TGCGCCAGCAATGTTGGACCCGCACTAGCGGGAGTTTCCAATGAGCAGTTCTTC. It specifies CASNVGPALAGVSNEQFF.

This clonotype was counted ten times or more. J is TRBJ1-6 and V is TRBV12-3 or TRBV12-4, with 7 bases that match TRBD1. Trimming took 3 bases from V and 6 from J; bases not matched to a gene: 2. This CDR3 is 14 amino acids long. The CDR3 protein is CASSFSGGNSPLHF. CDR3 nucleotides: TGTGCCAGCAGTTTTTCAGGGGGTAATTCACCCCTCCACTTT.

In its sample, this clonotype was seen a few times. The chain combines TRBV5-1 with TRBJ2-6; no definite D call. The CDR3 has 17 amino acids. Per the germline V gene, CDR1 is SGHRS and CDR2 is YFSETQ. Trimming shortened V by 0 bases and J by 0 bases, and 10 bases separated the two germline ends. The CDR3 here is CASSLEGYLSGANVLTF. The CDR3 DNA follows: TGCGCCAGCAGCTTGGAGGGCTACCTCTCTGGGGCCAACGTCCTGACTTTC.

V is TRBV5-1 and J is TRBJ1-1; no firm D call. V shed 4 bases and J shed 10 bases, with 11 bases lying between them. The CDR3 loop spans 11 amino acids. Germline-derived CDR1 and CDR2 are SGHRS and YFSETQ. This CDR3 reads CASSTEGVAFF. DNA for the CDR3: TGCGCCAGCAGCACTGAGGGCGTAGCTTTCTTT. The full variable domain, with the rest looked up from reference TRBV5-1 and TRBJ1-1, is KAGVTQTPRYLIKTRGQQVTLSCSPISGHRSVSWYQQTPGQGLQFLFEYFSETQRNKGNFPGRFSGRQFSNSRSEMNVSTLELGDSALYLCASSTEGVAFFGQGTRLTVV.

This clonotype was observed at least ten times. V is TRBV20-1 and J is TRBJ1-6; weak D call: TRBD1 (6 bases). CDR3 size: 15 residues. Trimming removed 1 base at V and 7 bases at J, with 14 bases between. The germline V gene has CDR1 DFQATT and CDR2 SNEGSKA (reference sequence). The CDR3 sequence: CSARVPGHGNSPLHF. The CDR3, as DNA: TGCAGTGCTAGAGTTCCGGGACACGGGAATTCACCCCTCCACTTT.

Many counts were recorded for this clonotype. The chain has TRBV6-1 and TRBJ1-5, with TRBD1 matching 8 bases. Germline V gene data show CDR1 as MNHNS and CDR2 as SASEGT. The CDR3 runs 13 residues. Trimming removed 6 bases from V and 8 bases from J; junction bases left unmatched: 6. CDR3 in DNA: TGTGCCAGCAGGACAGGGGCGTGGGAGCCCCAGCATTTT. Translation gives CASRTGAWEPQHF.

This chain connects TRBV4-2 to TRBJ2-1, with D maybe TRBD2 (6 bases). CDR3 length: 15 residues. Germline V gene sequence: CDR1 LGHNA, CDR2 YNFKEQ. Trimming took off 3 bases at V and 6 bases at J, with 15 bases between the two ends. The CDR3, as DNA: TGTGCCAGCAGCCAGCCGGGACTGGGGGTCAATGAGCAGTTCTTC. Residues: CASSQPGLGVNEQFF.

The sample holds a few counts of this clonotype. This chain joins TRBV5-1 and TRBJ2-1; TRBD2 agrees at 7 bases. The ends lost 4 bases at V and 5 bases at J; junction bases unmatched: 12. There are 16 residues in the CDR3. Germline CDR1 is SGHRS and CDR2 is YFSETQ. The CDR3 sequence is CASSGAGGSLHNEQFF. CDR3 sequence (DNA): TGCGCCAGCAGCGGGGCGGGCGGGAGTCTCCACAATGAGCAGTTCTTC. The whole variable domain, filled in from reference TRBV5-1 and TRBJ2-1, reads KAGVTQTPRYLIKTRGQQVTLSCSPISGHRSVSWYQQTPGQGLQFLFEYFSETQRNKGNFPGRFSGRQFSNSRSEMNVSTLELGDSALYLCASSGAGGSLHNEQFFGPGTRLTVL.

This chain links TRBV30 with TRBJ2-1; 10 nucleotides match TRBD2. The CDR3 is 15 residues long. The germline CDR1 and CDR2 sequences are GTSNPN and SVGIG (reference sequence). J was trimmed by 5 bases and V by 5 bases; bases with no gene match: 9. CDR3 coding DNA: TGTGCCTGGGAAAAAGGACTAGCGGAAAACAATGAGCAGTTCTTC. It is translated as CAWEKGLAENNEQFF.